This T cell receptor beta chain was captured by sequencing in a study of blood T cell repertoires in COVID-19. Assay used: immunoSEQ multiplex PCR; TCRdb lists only in-frame clones, some missing. The sample yields under 170,000 clones, approximately 86% seen once. Germline assignment: CDR1 MNHEY and CDR2 SVGAGI. V dropped 2 bases and J dropped 0 bases, with 13 bases sitting between them. This CDR3 comprises 16 residues. Sequencing used peripheral blood. The sequence was collected from a man in his 70s with acute or convalescent COVID-19. J is TRBJ1-2 and V is TRBV6-5; D remains ambiguous. This chain's CDR3 is CASSYLSSGSNYGYTF. The CDR3 DNA reads as TGTGCCAGCAGTTACCTCTCGTCGGGTTCTAACTATGGCTACACCTTC.